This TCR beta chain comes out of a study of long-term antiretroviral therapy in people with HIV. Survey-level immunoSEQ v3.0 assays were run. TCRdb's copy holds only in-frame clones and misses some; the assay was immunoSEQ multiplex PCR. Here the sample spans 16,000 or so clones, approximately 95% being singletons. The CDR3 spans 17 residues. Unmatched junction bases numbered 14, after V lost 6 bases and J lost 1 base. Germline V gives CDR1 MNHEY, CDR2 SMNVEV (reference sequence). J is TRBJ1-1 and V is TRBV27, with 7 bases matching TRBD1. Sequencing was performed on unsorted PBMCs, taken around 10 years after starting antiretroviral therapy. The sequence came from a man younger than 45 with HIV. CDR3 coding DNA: TGTGCCAGCAGCTCCCCCAGGGGGGGGCCGCCGAACACTGAAGCTTTCTTT. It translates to CASSSPRGGPPNTEAFF.